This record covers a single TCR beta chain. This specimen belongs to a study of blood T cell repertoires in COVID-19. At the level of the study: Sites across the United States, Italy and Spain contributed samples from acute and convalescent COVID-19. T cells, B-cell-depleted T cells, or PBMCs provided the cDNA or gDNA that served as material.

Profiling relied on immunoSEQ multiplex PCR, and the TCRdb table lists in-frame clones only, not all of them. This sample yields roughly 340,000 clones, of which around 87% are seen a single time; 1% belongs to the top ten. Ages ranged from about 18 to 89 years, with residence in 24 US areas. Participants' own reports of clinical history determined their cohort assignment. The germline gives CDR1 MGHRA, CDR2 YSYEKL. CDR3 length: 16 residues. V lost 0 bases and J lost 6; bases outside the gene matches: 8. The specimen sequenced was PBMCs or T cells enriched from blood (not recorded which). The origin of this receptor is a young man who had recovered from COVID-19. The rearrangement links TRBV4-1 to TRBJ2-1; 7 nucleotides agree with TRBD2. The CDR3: CASSQEGLEFRNEQFF. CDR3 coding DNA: TGCGCCAGCAGCCAAGAAGGACTAGAATTCCGCAATGAGCAGTTCTTC.